This T cell receptor beta chain was sequenced during a study of T cell changes during pregnancy in multiple sclerosis. TCRdb keeps only in-frame clones here, not all; method: immunoSEQ multiplex PCR. The table includes 40,000 or so clones, roughly 90% detected once. This CDR3 is 12 amino acids long. Trimming took off 4 bases at V and 4 bases at J, with 6 bases between the two ends. Looked up from germline, CDR1 is SGDLS and CDR2 is YYNGEE. J is TRBJ2-1 and V is TRBV9, with D perhaps TRBD1 (5 bases). The sample in question was CD8+ T cells from peripheral blood mononuclear cells, obtained in the first trimester of pregnancy. The receptor comes from a female donor with multiple sclerosis, enrolled in a pregnancy study. The chain's CDR3 is CASSPGYNEQFF. The CDR3 DNA sequence: TGTGCCAGCAGCCCAGGGTACAATGAGCAGTTCTTC.